The next 30 T cell receptor beta chains were all read from a single sample in a study of identical twins. A single record per CDR3 protein comes from TCRdb applying MiXCR to the 5' RACE reads. This table holds 200,000 to 300,000 distinct CDR3 sequences, approximately 8% found once. These records were also assigned to another study, of yellow fever vaccine responses in identical twins.

What was sequenced was CD8+ T cells sorted from blood. These receptor sequences come from a woman younger than 30 in good health.

This clonotype was counted a few times. This rearrangement joins TRBV6-5 to TRBJ2-2; TRBD1 agrees at 7 bases. The CDR3 is 12 residues long. The V gene end was trimmed by 8 bases and the J gene end by 5 bases; junction bases not matched to a gene: 2. Looked up from germline, CDR1 is MNHEY and CDR2 is SVGAGI. In DNA form, the CDR3 reads TGTGCCAGCGAGGGGGCTACCGGGGAGCTGTTTTTT. Translated, it gives CASEGATGELFF.

A few counts support this clonotype. V and J are TRBV7-2 and TRBJ2-2; possibly TRBD2 for D (7 bases). The V end lost 1 base, the J end lost 6 bases, and 9 bases lay between the germline ends. From germline, CDR1 is SGHTA and CDR2 FQGNSA. This CDR3 comprises 14 residues. The CDR3 nucleotides are TGTGCCAGCAGCTTAGGGGGGGGGCCCGGGGAGCTGTTTTTT. This encodes CASSLGGGPGELFF.

Many counts were recorded for this clonotype. The V call is TRBV7-8, the J call TRBJ2-3, with D unclear. Germline V gene lookup returns CDR1 SGHVS and CDR2 FQNEAQ. V lost 5 bases to trimming and J lost 3 bases, with 9 bases between them. CDR3 length: 13 residues. The DNA for the CDR3 is TGTGCCAGCAGCCACTCTGAGACAGATACGCAGTATTTT. Translated: CASSHSETDTQYF.

In this sample, this clonotype turned up a few times. This sequence joins TRBV27 and TRBJ2-2, with 11 bases matching TRBD1. The CDR3 extends over 17 amino acids. Looked up from germline, CDR1 is MNHEY and CDR2 is SMNVEV (reference sequence). V gave up 6 bases and J gave up 4 bases; unmatched junction bases: 10. DNA for the CDR3: TGTGCCAGCAGCCACCCGAGGACAGGGGGCTCCACCGGGGAGCTGTTTTTT. It specifies CASSHPRTGGSTGELFF.

This clonotype was seen repeatedly, ten times or more. The chain joins TRBV7-9 to TRBJ2-2; D remains ambiguous. Between the trimmed V and J ends, which lost 1 base and 2 bases, there was a span of 8 bases. The CDR3 runs to 15 residues. Per germline, CDR1 SEHNR and CDR2 FQNEAQ (reference sequence). CDR3 protein: CASSLGTHNTGELFF. In DNA form, the CDR3 reads TGTGCCAGCAGCTTAGGGACCCATAACACCGGGGAGCTGTTTTTT.

Only a few counts were recorded for this clonotype. The chain couples TRBV15 to TRBJ1-4; TRBD1 matches at 7 bases. This CDR3 comprises 14 residues. Germline CDR1 reads LNHNV; CDR2 reads YYDKDF (reference sequence). J lost 5 bases, V lost 2 bases, and 2 bases had no gene match. The DNA of the CDR3 is TGTGCCACCAGCAGAAACAGGGGAAATGAAAAACTGTTTTTT. Amino acid sequence: CATSRNRGNEKLFF.

The rearrangement joins TRBV20-1 to TRBJ2-7; the D gene is possibly TRBD1 (5 bases). The V end lost 3 bases, the J end lost 3 bases, and 12 bases lay between the germline ends. CDR3 size: 13 residues. The germline gives CDR1 DFQATT, CDR2 SNEGSKA (reference sequence). In DNA form, the CDR3 reads TGCAGTGCTAGGCTTATCGACAGCTACGAGCAGTACTTC. This codes for CSARLIDSYEQYF.

This clonotype was seen a few times. The V gene is TRBV12-3 or TRBV12-4, the J gene TRBJ2-7, with D perhaps given as TRBD1 or TRBD2 (5 bases each). This CDR3 is 12 amino acids long. V was cut by 5 bases and J by 5 bases, with 10 bases left in between. In nucleotides, the CDR3 is TGTGCCAGCAGTCCCGGGGACGACGAGCAGTACTTC. Amino acids: CASSPGDDEQYF.

This clonotype was detected ten times or more. This chain connects TRBV6-5 to TRBJ2-5; maybe TRBD1 (6 bases). The V and J ends lost 0 bases and 2 bases respectively, with 10 bases between them. The CDR3 has 15 amino acids. Germline V gives CDR1 MNHEY, CDR2 SVGAGI. The CDR3 protein is CASSYSGDRQETQYF. The DNA of the CDR3 is TGTGCCAGCAGTTACTCGGGAGACAGGCAAGAGACCCAGTACTTC.

The chain uses TRBV20-1 and TRBJ2-3; D ambiguous. The CDR3 length is 15 residues. CDR1 is DFQATT, CDR2 SNEGSKA, per germline (reference sequence). V was clipped by 0 bases and J by 2 bases, with 12 bases between them. CDR3 sequence (DNA): TGCAGTGCTAGAGATCCTGTAGACATCACAGATACGCAGTATTTT. It yields the protein CSARDPVDITDTQYF.

This clonotype showed up just a few times. The chain uses TRBV6-2 or TRBV6-3 and TRBJ2-5; the D is unclear. CDR3 length equals 14 residues. V gave up 6 bases and J gave up 2 bases, with 13 bases separating them. CDR1 MNHEY and CDR2 SVGEGT come from the germline V gene. The CDR3 bases are TGTGCCAGCAGGCGGCTAGGTCGGCAAGAGACCCAGTACTTC. Translating it yields CASRRLGRQETQYF.

This clonotype was detected only a few times. The chain couples TRBV20-1 to TRBJ2-7; TRBD2 matches at 7 bases. The V and J ends lost 6 bases and 5 bases, in that order; junction bases with no gene match: 13. CDR1 and CDR2 (germline): DFQATT, SNEGSKA (reference sequence). The CDR3 runs to 14 residues. The CDR3 sequence: CSANGLGPYNEQYF. CDR3 nucleotide sequence: TGCAGTGCAAACGGACTAGGCCCCTATAACGAGCAGTACTTC.

This clonotype came up a few times. The rearrangement links TRBV6-1 to TRBJ2-7; the match to TRBD2 covers 11 bases. Germline V gene data show CDR1 as MNHNS and CDR2 as SASEGT. This CDR3 has 18 amino acids. The V and J ends lost 3 bases and 0 bases, in that order; junction bases with no gene match: 10. CDR3 protein: CASSELAGGIISSYEQYV. CDR3 sequence (DNA): TGTGCCAGCAGTGAGCTAGCGGGGGGAATAATAAGCTCCTACGAGCAGTACGTC.

This chain uses TRBV5-1 with TRBJ2-7; D possibly uses TRBD1 or TRBD2 (5 bases each). CDR1 is SGHRS and CDR2 is YFSETQ in the germline V gene. The CDR3 is 13 amino acids. The V and J ends lost 2 bases and 7 bases respectively, with 13 bases between them. DNA for the CDR3: TGCGCCAGCAGCTTCGACTTTGGGGGAGAGCAGTACGTC. This gives the protein CASSFDFGGEQYV.

The chain combines TRBV4-1 with TRBJ2-7; D is undetermined. Germline CDR1 MGHRA, CDR2 YSYEKL. The CDR3 length is 13 residues. Deletions cut 3 bases from V and 0 bases from J, with 6 bases between. DNA for the CDR3: TGCGCCAGCAGCCAGGTCCTCTCCTACGAGCAGTACTTC. Translating gives CASSQVLSYEQYF.

The CDR3 DNA reads TGTGCCAGCAGCATAAGTGTCGGGGGGACCGGGGAGCTGTTTTTT. It codes for CASSISVGGTGELFF. This sequence joins TRBV7-7 and TRBJ2-2, with TRBD2 matching 7 bases. Losses at the gene ends were 5 bases for V and 5 bases for J; bases not matched to a gene: 8. Germline V lookup: CDR1 SSHAT, CDR2 FNYEAQ (reference sequence). The CDR3 has 15 residues.

This clonotype has more than one count but fewer than ten. The chain employs TRBV27 and TRBJ2-2; D is unresolved. The length of the CDR3 is 14 residues. Germline CDR1 and CDR2: MNHEY and SMNVEV (reference sequence). Between the trimmed V and J ends, which lost 5 bases and 1 base, there was a span of 8 bases. The CDR3 protein is CASSPTQNTGELFF. The CDR3 DNA sequence: TGTGCCAGCAGTCCTACACAGAACACCGGGGAGCTGTTTTTT.

Many counts were recorded for this clonotype. This sequence joins TRBV12-3 or TRBV12-4 and TRBJ1-1; D unclear. Trimming took off 6 bases at V and 4 bases at J, with 15 bases between the two ends. The CDR3 sequence is 14 residues long. The CDR3 coding sequence is TGTGCCAGCAGCGGATCAGGCTATGGCACTGAAGCTTTCTTT. Amino acids: CASSGSGYGTEAFF.

This clonotype showed up many times. The rearrangement links TRBV12-3 or TRBV12-4 to TRBJ1-5; tentatively, D is TRBD1 (6 bases). The V gene lost 2 bases and the J gene lost 0 bases, with 20 bases spanning the gap. The CDR3 is made up of 19 amino acids. CDR3 in amino acids: CASSLWPQGNGDSNQPQHF. CDR3 nucleotide sequence: TGTGCCAGCAGTTTATGGCCACAGGGAAACGGAGATAGCAATCAGCCCCAGCATTTT.

This clonotype was detected many times. V and J are TRBV5-6 and TRBJ2-1, with 11 positions matching TRBD2. The V segment lost 0 bases and the J segment 3 bases; nucleotides outside the gene matches: 5. Germline V lookup: CDR1 SGHDT, CDR2 YYEEEE. The CDR3 has 17 amino acids. This CDR3 is CASSLAPGLAVYNEQFF. The CDR3, as DNA: TGTGCCAGCAGCTTGGCTCCGGGACTAGCGGTCTACAATGAGCAGTTCTTC.

This clonotype showed up many times. The chain employs TRBV4-1 and TRBJ2-7; 8 bases map to TRBD2. The CDR3 totals 16 residues. V trimming: 2 bases; J trimming: 1 base; junction bases outside the gene matches: 7. The germline gives CDR1 MGHRA, CDR2 YSYEKL. CDR3 bases: TGCGCCAGCAGCCAATCCAGCGGGAGTGGATCCTACGAGCAGTACTTC. This encodes CASSQSSGSGSYEQYF.

This chain links TRBV7-8 with TRBJ2-2, with unresolved D. The CDR3 is made up of 17 amino acids. Germline V gene lookup returns CDR1 SGHVS and CDR2 FQNEAQ. V shed 1 base and J shed 0 bases, with 12 bases lying between them. The CDR3 is CASSLGLNRANTGELFF. The CDR3 coding sequence is TGTGCCAGCAGCTTAGGGTTGAATCGAGCGAACACCGGGGAGCTGTTTTTT.

The CDR3 sequence is CSVEDIGDRGTETQYF. In DNA form, the CDR3 reads TGCAGCGTTGAAGATATTGGGGACAGGGGCACTGAGACCCAGTACTTC. The chain has TRBV29-1 and TRBJ2-5; 10 positions match TRBD1. Germline V gives CDR1 SQVTM, CDR2 ANQGSEA. The CDR3 consists of 16 residues. V shed 0 bases, J shed 5 bases, and the junction held 9 bases outside the gene matches. Supplemented by reference TRBV29-1 and TRBJ2-5, the full variable domain reads SAVISQKPSRDICQRGTSLTIQCQVDSQVTMMFWYRQQPGQSLTLIATANQGSEATYESGFVIDKFPISRPNLTFSTLTVSNMSPEDSSIYLCSVEDIGDRGTETQYFGPGTRLLVL.

This clonotype was detected many times. J is TRBJ2-3 and V is TRBV7-8, with 11 bases lining up with TRBD2. V shed 2 bases, J shed 4 bases, and the junction held 2 bases outside the gene matches. CDR3 length: 15 amino acids. Germline lookup yields CDR1 SGHVS and CDR2 FQNEAQ. The CDR3 here is CASSLTSGSADTQYF. As DNA, the CDR3 is TGTGCCAGCAGCTTAACTAGCGGGAGTGCAGATACGCAGTATTTT. The full variable domain, completed using reference TRBV7-8 and TRBJ2-3, is GAGVSQSPRYKVAKRGQDVALRCDPISGHVSLFWYQQALGQGPEFLTYFQNEAQLDKSGLPSDRFFAERPEGSVSTLKIQRTQQEDSAVYLCASSLTSGSADTQYFGPGTRLTVL.

In its sample, this clonotype was seen many times. This chain connects TRBV25-1 to TRBJ2-3; 9 positions agree with TRBD1. The CDR3 totals 18 residues. Looked up from germline, CDR1 is MGHDK and CDR2 is SYGVNS. The J segment lost 5 bases and the V segment lost 3 bases, leaving 15 bases of the junction unmatched. Here the CDR3 reads CASSDSLSGQGQGDTQYF. CDR3 nucleotide sequence: TGTGCCAGCAGTGATAGCTTATCGGGACAGGGACAAGGAGATACGCAGTATTTT.

The table lists this clonotype with many counts. This chain links TRBV7-9 with TRBJ2-1; 9 bases match TRBD2. CDR1 SEHNR and CDR2 FQNEAQ come from the germline V gene (reference sequence). This CDR3 is 16 amino acids long. J gave up 3 bases and V 2 bases, and 5 bases lay outside the gene matches. The CDR3 DNA sequence: TGTGCCAGCAGCTTAAGAGCGGGGGGCTTCTACAATGAGCAGTTCTTC. Its translation is CASSLRAGGFYNEQFF.

The V and J genes are TRBV2 and TRBJ2-7, with D maybe TRBD1 (6 bases). CDR3 size: 14 residues. V was shortened by 4 bases and J by 5 bases, with 15 bases between the two germline ends. The germline gives CDR1 SNHLY, CDR2 FYNNEI. CDR3 nucleotides: TGTGCCAGCAGTGGCGAAACAGGGCACGACGAGCAGTACGTC. As protein: CASSGETGHDEQYV.

This clonotype was seen at least ten times. The rearrangement uses TRBV13 and TRBJ2-2; D remains unclear. Trimming pared 0 bases from V and 0 bases from J, leaving 17 bases between. Germline-derived CDR1 and CDR2 are PRHDT and FYEKMQ (reference sequence). The CDR3 has 19 amino acids. The CDR3 loop reads CASSLGDGADPSNTGELFF. The CDR3 nucleotides are TGTGCCAGCAGCTTAGGGGACGGTGCCGACCCATCGAACACCGGGGAGCTGTTTTTT.

The table lists this clonotype with a few counts. The gene calls are TRBV28 and TRBJ2-3; no clear D. The V and J ends lost 4 bases and 6 bases respectively, with 20 bases between them. The CDR3 sequence is 16 residues long. The germline CDR1 and CDR2 sequences are MDHEN and SYDVKM. The CDR3 is CASSYISPGDLDTQYF. CDR3 in DNA: TGTGCCAGCAGTTATATCTCCCCAGGTGACCTCGATACGCAGTATTTT.

This clonotype was recorded many times. V usage is TRBV7-9 and J usage is TRBJ2-2, with 7 nucleotides matching TRBD1. The CDR3 sequence is 14 residues long. CDR1 is SEHNR, CDR2 FQNEAQ, per germline (reference sequence). The V gene end was trimmed by 5 bases and the J gene end by 6 bases; junction bases not matched to a gene: 6. The CDR3 is CASSPRQGSGELFF. In DNA form, the CDR3 reads TGTGCCAGCAGCCCACGACAGGGTTCCGGGGAGCTGTTTTTT.